A selection of T cell receptor beta chains follows, all from one sample in a study of blood T cell repertoires in COVID-19. The table came from immunoSEQ multiplex PCR; TCRdb's copy has only in-frame clones and leaves some out. The repertoire includes about 100,000 clones, about four fifths of them detected once, and under 5.5% sits in the top ten. Sample: peripheral blood. These receptors were collected from a man aged 55 to 70 with acute or convalescent COVID-19. Both conserved end residues are part of each CDR3. D genes are given only for firm matches. Clone size is stated in some rows and not others, as once, few, many or a class when expanded.

abundance: .; v_gene: TRBV6-2/TRBV6-3; d_gene: TRBD1; j_gene: TRBJ1-5; CDR3nt: TGTGCCAGCAGTTACTCTGGAGGGGGCAGGGGCAATCAGCCCCAGCATTTT; CDR3aa: CASSYSGGGRGNQPQHF
abundance: .; v_gene: TRBV28; d_gene: TRBD1; j_gene: TRBJ2-5; CDR3nt: TGTGCCAGCACCCTCGGTAGGGGGCTCGAGACCCAGTACTTC; CDR3aa: CASTLGRGLETQYF
abundance: .; v_gene: TRBV19; d_gene: .; j_gene: TRBJ1-3; CDR3nt: TGTGCCAGTAGTTACTCGGAGGCCCGCTCTGGAAACACCATATATTTT; CDR3aa: CASSYSEARSGNTIYF
abundance: .; v_gene: TRBV6-1; d_gene: TRBD2; j_gene: TRBJ2-7; CDR3nt: TGTGCCAGCAGTGAAGCATGGCTAGCGGAGGGATACGAGCAGTACTTC; CDR3aa: CASSEAWLAEGYEQYF
abundance: once; v_gene: TRBV5-1; d_gene: TRBD1; j_gene: TRBJ1-2; CDR3nt: TGCGCCAGCAGCATTACAGGGGACGGCTACACCTTC; CDR3aa: CASSITGDGYTF
abundance: .; v_gene: TRBV7-2; d_gene: .; j_gene: TRBJ2-3; CDR3nt: TGTGCCAGCAGCTTGGGCATCTCCACAGATACGCAGTATTTT; CDR3aa: CASSLGISTDTQYF
abundance: .; v_gene: TRBV6-5; d_gene: TRBD1; j_gene: TRBJ1-5; CDR3nt: TGTGCCAGCAGTCCGGGACAGGGGTATGGGCCCCAGCATTTT; CDR3aa: CASSPGQGYGPQHF
abundance: .; v_gene: TRBV2; d_gene: TRBD1; j_gene: TRBJ1-1; CDR3nt: TGTGCCAGACGACAGGGGACGACGAACACTGAAGCTTTCTTT; CDR3aa: CARRQGTTNTEAFF
abundance: .; v_gene: TRBV19; d_gene: TRBD1; j_gene: TRBJ2-3; CDR3nt: TGTGCCAGTAGTATAGCACAGGGGTCGGGTACGCAGTATTTT; CDR3aa: CASSIAQGSGTQYF
abundance: .; v_gene: TRBV3-1/TRBV3-2; d_gene: .; j_gene: TRBJ1-1; CDR3nt: TGTGCCAGCAGCCAAGTGGCCAGTAACACTGAAGCTTTCTTT; CDR3aa: CASSQVASNTEAFF
abundance: .; v_gene: TRBV2; d_gene: .; j_gene: TRBJ2-3; CDR3nt: TGTGCCAGCAGTGATGTGGGCCGCACAGATACGCAGTATTTT; CDR3aa: CASSDVGRTDTQYF
abundance: once; v_gene: TRBV11-2; d_gene: .; j_gene: TRBJ2-2; CDR3nt: TGTGCCACCTCGGGACTTAAATCTAACACCGGGGAGCTGTTTTTT; CDR3aa: CATSGLKSNTGELFF
abundance: .; v_gene: TRBV6-2/TRBV6-3; d_gene: TRBD1; j_gene: TRBJ1-2; CDR3nt: TGTGCCAGCAGCCCCGGGACAGTAGTCTATGGCTACACCTTC; CDR3aa: CASSPGTVVYGYTF
abundance: .; v_gene: TRBV7-7; d_gene: .; j_gene: TRBJ2-5; CDR3nt: TGTGCTAGCAGCTTAGATGGAGGACGGGAAGAGACCCAGTACTTC; CDR3aa: CASSLDGGREETQYF
abundance: .; v_gene: TRBV30; d_gene: TRBD1; j_gene: TRBJ1-2; CDR3nt: TGTGCCTCCCGGGACAGGACTCATTGGGGCTACACCTTC; CDR3aa: CASRDRTHWGYTF
abundance: few; v_gene: TRBV2; d_gene: .; j_gene: TRBJ2-2; CDR3nt: TGTGCCAGCAGTTATACCCAGGCCCCCGGGGAGCTGTTTTTT; CDR3aa: CASSYTQAPGELFF